This T cell receptor beta chain is from a study of T cell changes during pregnancy in multiple sclerosis. Only in-frame clones appear in the TCRdb table, and some are missing; sequencing was by immunoSEQ multiplex PCR. The data show tens of thousands of clones, 85% to 95% seen once. This CDR3 has 14 amino acids. The receptor's source is a female donor with multiple sclerosis, enrolled in a pregnancy study. This chain links TRBV12-2 with TRBJ1-2; the D call TRBD1 from the table was never checked on the DNA. TRBV12-2 is marked as a pseudogene. The specimen comprised CD4+ T cells from peripheral blood mononuclear cells, sampled before pregnancy. CDR3 DNA: TGTGCAAGTCGCTTAAAACAGTCTAACTATGGCTACACCTTC. The encoded protein is CASRLKQSNYGYTF.